Each of the 7 T cell receptor beta chains below was sequenced from the same sample in a study of PD-1 blockade in classical Hodgkin lymphoma. TCRdb's copy holds only in-frame clones and misses some; the assay was immunoSEQ multiplex PCR. The sample includes 70,000 or so clones, roughly 93% of them seen just once. Time point described: newly diagnosed, previously untreated cHL patient sample. The sequenced sample consisted of peripheral blood mononuclear cells (PBMCs). The receptor set was obtained from a human donor with classical Hodgkin lymphoma.

This chain connects TRBV6-5 to TRBJ1-1; 9 bases are a match to TRBD1. With V trimmed by 8 bases and J by 4 bases, 8 bases remained unmatched. This CDR3 region has 14 residues. The germline gives CDR1 MNHEY, CDR2 SVGAGI. The CDR3 here is CASRDGTGITEAFF. DNA for the CDR3: TGTGCCAGCCGTGACGGGACAGGGATCACTGAAGCTTTCTTT.

A remark on this clone: A read error may produce the germline difference seen at one junction end. This chain uses TRBV6-5 with TRBJ1-2; D possibly corresponds to TRBD1 (5 bases). Per germline, CDR1 MNHEY and CDR2 SVGAGI. The CDR3 consists of 13 residues. CDR3 bases: TGTGCCAGCAGTTGCCCAGAACCGGGACCCTGTTACTTC. This encodes CASSCPEPGPCYF.

V is TRBV9 and J is TRBJ1-1; TRBD1 might be the D (5 bases). Trimming shortened V by 6 bases and J by 0 bases, and 12 bases separated the two germline ends. This CDR3 region has 14 residues. Germline V lookup: CDR1 SGDLS, CDR2 YYNGEE. The CDR3 loop reads CASKGGGMNTEAFF. CDR3 DNA: TGTGCCAGCAAAGGTGGGGGGATGAACACTGAAGCTTTCTTT.

CDR3 bases: TGCAGCGCCGGCGGGACGGATATTTGGAACTATGGCTACACCTTC. Amino acids: CSAGGTDIWNYGYTF. This chain links TRBV29-1 with TRBJ1-2, with D tentatively TRBD1 (5 bases). The CDR3 is made up of 15 amino acids. Trimming stripped 7 bases from V and 2 bases from J, with 20 bases between. Germline CDR1 SQVTM, CDR2 ANQGSEA.

The chain couples TRBV18 to TRBJ2-7; a weak D match, TRBD1 (5 bases). The CDR3 consists of 15 residues. The germline V gene encodes CDR1 KGHSH and CDR2 LQKENI. The V end lost 4 bases, the J end lost 7 bases, and 20 bases lay between the germline ends. The CDR3: CASSQGLPGLDEQYF. Here the CDR3 DNA reads TGTGCCAGCTCACAGGGGCTTCCGGGCCTTGATGAGCAGTACTTC. Variable domain in full (rest from reference TRBV18 and TRBJ2-7): NAGVMQNPRHLVRRRGQEARLRCSPMKGHSHVYWYRQLPEEGLKFMVYLQKENIIDESGMPKERFSAEFPKEGPSILRIQQVVRGDSAAYFCASSQGLPGLDEQYFGPGTRLTVT.

The chain uses TRBV29-1 and TRBJ2-3; no reliable D call. Trimming took 4 bases from V and 2 from J, leaving 10 bases between them. CDR1 SQVTM and CDR2 ANQGSEA come from the germline V gene. The CDR3 has 13 residues. The CDR3 is CSVVFGPTDTQYF. CDR3 in DNA: TGCAGCGTTGTCTTCGGACCCACAGATACGCAGTATTTT.

CDR3 DNA sequence: TGCGCCAGCAGCCAAGGCCCTAGCGGGTTGGATGAGCAGTTCTTC. Residues: CASSQGPSGLDEQFF. V is TRBV4-1 and J is TRBJ2-1; TRBD2 agrees at 8 bases. This CDR3 has 15 amino acids. CDR1 MGHRA and CDR2 YSYEKL come from the germline V gene. J lost 8 bases, V lost 1 base, and 7 bases had no gene match.